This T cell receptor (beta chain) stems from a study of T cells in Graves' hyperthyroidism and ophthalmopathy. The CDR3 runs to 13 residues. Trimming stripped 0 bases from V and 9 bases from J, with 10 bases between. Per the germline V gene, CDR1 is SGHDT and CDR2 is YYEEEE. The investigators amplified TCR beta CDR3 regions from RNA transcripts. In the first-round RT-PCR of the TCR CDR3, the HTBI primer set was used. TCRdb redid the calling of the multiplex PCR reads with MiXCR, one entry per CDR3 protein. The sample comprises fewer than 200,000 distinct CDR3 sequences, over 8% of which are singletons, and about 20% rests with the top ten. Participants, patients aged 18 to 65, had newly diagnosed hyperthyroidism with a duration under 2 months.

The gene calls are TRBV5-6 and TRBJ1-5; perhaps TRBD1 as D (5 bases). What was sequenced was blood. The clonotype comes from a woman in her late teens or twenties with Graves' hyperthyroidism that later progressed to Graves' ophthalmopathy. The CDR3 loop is CASSLGAGPPQHF. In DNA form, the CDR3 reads TGTGCCAGCAGCTTGGGGGCGGGGCCGCCCCAGCATTTT.